The 6 T cell receptor beta chains listed next were all sequenced from one sample in a study of blood T cells in healthy people across ages. A second PCR, run for roughly 7 to 12 cycles, used a sample-barcoded 5' primer plus a J-beta primer mix. TCRdb recomputed calls from the 5' RACE reads with MiXCR, one row per CDR3 protein. Of hundreds of thousands of distinct CDR3 sequences detected, about 56% appear once; the ten largest clones hold about a quarter. The sequenced sample consisted of blood. The origin of the receptors is a man aged 40-55 years in good health.

A few counts support this clonotype. V usage is TRBV14 and J usage is TRBJ1-1; no clear D gene. The CDR3 length is 14 residues. V lost 4 bases and J 0 bases, leaving 9 bases between the germline ends. Germline V gene lookup returns CDR1 SGHDN and CDR2 FVKESK. This CDR3 is CASSRTTLNTEAFF. In DNA form, the CDR3 reads TGTGCCAGCAGCCGTACTACATTGAACACTGAAGCTTTCTTT.

For this clonotype: Germline and junction disagree at one end, which may indicate a read error. The chain is built from TRBV2 and TRBJ2-6; tentatively, D is TRBD2 (6 bases). In germline, CDR1 is SNHLY, CDR2 FYNNEI. The CDR3 runs to 16 residues. The CDR3 DNA sequence: TGTGCCAGCAGTCGGGAGTTGGGCTCTGGGGCCAACGCCCTGACTTTC. It translates to CASSRELGSGANALTF.

This clonotype was detected once. Just one base apart from a much larger clone, this may be a read error. The rearrangement joins TRBV11-2 to TRBJ2-7; D might be TRBD2 (5 bases). Deletions cut 4 bases from V and 1 base from J, with 14 bases between. The CDR3 loop spans 15 amino acids. Germline V gene sequence: CDR1 SGHAT, CDR2 FQNNGV. CDR3 loop: CASSWETRKSYEQYF. CDR3 nucleotide sequence: TGTGCCAGCAGCTGGGAGACCCGAAAGTCCTACGAGCAGTACTTC. The entire variable domain, with the rest obtained from reference TRBV11-2 and TRBJ2-7, is as follows: EAGVAQSPRYKIIEKRQSVAFWCNPISGHATLYWYQQILGQGPKLLIQFQNNGVVDDSQLPKDRFSAERLKGVDSTLKIQPAKLEDSAVYLCASSWETRKSYEQYFGPGTRLTVT.

This rearrangement joins TRBV12-3 or TRBV12-4 to TRBJ2-5; D remains ambiguous. Deletions cut 5 bases from V and 1 base from J, with 14 bases between. The CDR3 is made up of 15 amino acids. The CDR3 sequence is CASSLGIESQETQYF. The CDR3 nucleotides read TGTGCCAGCAGTCTAGGGATCGAATCCCAAGAGACCCAGTACTTC.

J is TRBJ1-2 and V is TRBV6-5; no reliable D call. The CDR3 is 14 amino acids. The ends were cut back, 5 bases at V and 3 bases at J, with 13 bases in the middle. The V gene's germline CDR1 is MNHEY and CDR2 SVGAGI. CDR3 DNA: TGTGCCAGCAGTGGGTCGGGTGAGGACTATGGCTACACCTTC. Amino acids: CASSGSGEDYGYTF.

The chain has TRBV12-3 or TRBV12-4 and TRBJ2-5, with 7 positions matching TRBD2. Gene TRBJ2-7 matches the end of the DNA better, so the J call may be wrong. The CDR3 consists of 16 residues. In nucleotides, the CDR3 is TGTGCCAGCAGCGGAGATGTCGTGGGAGGGCCCTACGAGCAGTACTTC. It codes for CASSGDVVGGPYEQYF.